This T cell receptor (beta chain) originates from a study of blood T cell repertoires in COVID-19. At the level of the study: The analysed material was cDNA or gDNA that came from T cells, B-cell-depleted T cells, or PBMCs.

V was shortened by 4 bases and J by 0 bases, with 14 bases between the two germline ends. Germline V lookup: CDR1 SGHNT, CDR2 YYREEE (reference sequence). This CDR3 spans 16 amino acids. In the original processing: Reference gene primer amplification gave nucleated cell count estimates. The data were produced by immunoSEQ multiplex PCR, yet TCRdb's version contains in-frame clones alone and is incomplete. V, J and clone size are taken as reported in that table, and D and trimming were inferred from the DNA itself. The sample records 200,000 to 250,000 clones, 90% being singletons. The receptor comes from a man between 50 and 59 years old who had been exposed to COVID-19. The V gene is TRBV5-4, the J gene TRBJ2-1, with a weak D call TRBD2 (5 bases). The material sequenced was PBMCs or T cells enriched from blood (not recorded which). The CDR3 region is CASSLTVGSSYNEQFF. CDR3 in DNA: TGTGCCAGCAGCCTCACGGTGGGGAGCTCCTACAATGAGCAGTTCTTC.